This TCR beta chain was identified in a study of PD-L1 blockade in urothelial cancer. Here immunoSEQ multiplex PCR was the method, and the copy in TCRdb shows in-frame clones only, minus some. In the table there are 40,000 to 55,000 clones, more than 75% of which are singletons. Stated time point: peripheral blood 6 weeks after treatment start. Trimming removed 4 bases at V and 1 base at J, with 14 bases between. The length of the CDR3 is 16 residues. The germline gives CDR1 LNHDA, CDR2 SQIVND (reference sequence). The sequence was collected from a man between 60 and 75 years old with urothelial cancer. Sequencing used PBMCs, obtained around atezolizumab (anti-PD-L1) treatment. V gene TRBV19 combines with J gene TRBJ2-4; the D is unclear. CDR3 sequence reads: CASSTRSLNAKNIQYF. Here the CDR3 DNA reads TGTGCCAGTAGTACGAGAAGCCTCAATGCCAAAAACATTCAGTACTTC.